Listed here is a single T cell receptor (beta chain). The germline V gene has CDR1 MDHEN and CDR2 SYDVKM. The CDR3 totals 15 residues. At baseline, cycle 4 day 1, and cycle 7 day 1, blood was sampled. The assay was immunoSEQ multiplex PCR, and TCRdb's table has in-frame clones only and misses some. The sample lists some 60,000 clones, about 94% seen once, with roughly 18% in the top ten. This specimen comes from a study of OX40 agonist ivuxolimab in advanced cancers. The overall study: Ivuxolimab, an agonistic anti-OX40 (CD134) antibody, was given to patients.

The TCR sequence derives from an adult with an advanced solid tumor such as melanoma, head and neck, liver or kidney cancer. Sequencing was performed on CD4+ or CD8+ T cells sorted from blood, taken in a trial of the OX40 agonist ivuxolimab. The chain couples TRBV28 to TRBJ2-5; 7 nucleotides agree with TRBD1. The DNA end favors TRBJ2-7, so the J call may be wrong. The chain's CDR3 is CASSLLQGWQGEQYF. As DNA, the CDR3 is TGTGCCAGCAGTCTCCTACAGGGGTGGCAGGGCGAGCAGTACTTC.